One sample yielded the 16 T cell receptor beta chains listed below, sequenced in a study of blood T cell repertoires in COVID-19. Measured with immunoSEQ multiplex PCR; TCRdb has only the in-frame clones, and not every one. Here the sample spans around 130,000 clones, roughly 90% being singletons. Source material: peripheral blood. The receptor set was obtained from a human donor with COVID-19, enrolled during active disease. The donor label of this sample is uncertain.

The chain carries TRBV28 and TRBJ2-7; 7 bases match TRBD1. Germline V gene sequence: CDR1 MDHEN, CDR2 SYDVKM. CDR3 length equals 14 residues. V dropped 6 bases and J dropped 3; count of bases not matched to a gene: 8. CDR3 sequence: CASRPGTVYYEQYF. DNA of the CDR3: TGTGCCAGCAGACCCGGGACAGTCTACTACGAGCAGTACTTC.

This sequence joins TRBV6-5 and TRBJ2-7, with 9 bases matching TRBD2. CDR3 size: 16 residues. V shed 0 bases, J shed 5 bases, and the junction held 8 bases outside the gene matches. Germline-derived CDR1 and CDR2 are MNHEY and SVGAGI. CDR3 DNA sequence: TGTGCCAGCAGTTACTCCATAGCGGGAGCTTTCGACGAGCAGTACTTC. This sequence encodes CASSYSIAGAFDEQYF.

This chain uses TRBV3-1 (or the pseudogene TRBV3-2) with TRBJ1-1; possibly TRBD1 for D (5 bases). Per germline, CDR1 LGHDT and CDR2 YNNKEL (reference sequence). Trimming took off 4 bases at V and 5 bases at J, with 14 bases between the two ends. This CDR3 contains 14 residues. CDR3 protein: CASSRGDVKTEAFF. The DNA of the CDR3 is TGTGCCAGCAGCCGGGGGGACGTCAAGACTGAAGCTTTCTTT.

The gene calls are TRBV9 and TRBJ2-7, with D possibly being TRBD1 (5 bases). The CDR3 spans 15 residues. V was trimmed by 3 bases and J by 1 base, leaving 14 bases between them. Germline values: CDR1 SGDLS, CDR2 YYNGEE. The CDR3 protein is CASSGGPYYSYEQYF. Here the CDR3 DNA reads TGTGCCAGCAGCGGGGGCCCCTACTATTCCTACGAGCAGTACTTC.

This rearrangement joins TRBV24-1 to TRBJ2-6, with 7 bases identical to TRBD1. J gave up 2 bases and V 2 bases, and 2 bases lay outside the gene matches. The length of the CDR3 is 16 residues. Germline loops: CDR1 KGHDR, CDR2 SFDVKD. In DNA, the CDR3 is TGTGCCACCAGTGATTCAACAGGGGCTGGGGCCAACGTCCTGACTTTC. Translation: CATSDSTGAGANVLTF.

The chain couples TRBV7-2 to TRBJ1-2; TRBD1 is a possible D gene (5 bases). The germline gives CDR1 SGHTA, CDR2 FQGNSA. The CDR3 loop spans 15 amino acids. V was clipped by 3 bases and J by 0 bases, with 11 bases between them. Here the CDR3 DNA reads TGTGCCAGCAGCTTGGGGGACTGGACTAACTATGGCTACACCTTC. Protein sequence: CASSLGDWTNYGYTF.

The rearrangement joins TRBV5-1 to TRBJ2-2, with D possibly TRBD2 on 6 matching bases. The V gene's germline CDR1 is SGHRS and CDR2 YFSETQ. This CDR3 is 15 amino acids long. Trimming removed 0 bases from V and 4 bases from J, with 10 bases in between. Here the CDR3 reads CASSLGLGGTGELFF. The CDR3 DNA is TGCGCCAGCAGCTTGGGACTAGGTGGCACCGGGGAGCTGTTTTTT.

The chain combines TRBV4-1 with TRBJ1-2; 8 nucleotides agree with TRBD1. The germline V gene encodes CDR1 MGHRA and CDR2 YSYEKL. This CDR3 is 17 amino acids long. J lost 0 bases, V lost 3 bases, and 9 bases had no gene match. CDR3 amino acids: CASSHVDRGITNYGYTF. The CDR3 region has the DNA TGCGCCAGCAGCCATGTTGACAGGGGTATAACTAACTATGGCTACACCTTC.

This clone was seen more than once but under ten times. The V gene is TRBV5-1, the J gene TRBJ1-1; no clear D. V shed 2 bases and J shed 5 bases, with 10 bases lying between them. Germline V gene lookup returns CDR1 SGHRS and CDR2 YFSETQ. The CDR3 runs to 13 residues. The CDR3 coding sequence is TGCGCCAGCAGCTTTCCGGGGAGGACTGAAGCTTTCTTT. Encoded protein: CASSFPGRTEAFF.

The rearrangement links TRBV11-1 to TRBJ2-1; D is ambiguous. Germline V gene sequence: CDR1 SGHAT, CDR2 FQDESV (reference sequence). This CDR3 comprises 13 residues. V lost 3 bases, J lost 5 bases, and 8 bases lay in between. Here the CDR3 reads CASSFDWDNEQFF. The CDR3 nucleotides are TGTGCCAGCAGCTTCGACTGGGACAATGAGCAGTTCTTC.

The J gene is TRBJ2-5, the V gene TRBV5-4; tentative D call: TRBD2 (6 bases). This CDR3 spans 15 amino acids. With 0 bases removed from V and 5 bases from J, the gap between germline ends came to 14 bases. CDR1 and CDR2 from the germline V gene are SGHNT and YYREEE (reference sequence). CDR3 sequence reads: CASSLETDRGETQYF. The CDR3 DNA is TGTGCCAGCAGCTTGGAAACAGACCGGGGGGAGACCCAGTACTTC.

The chain employs TRBV4-2 and TRBJ2-5; 10 positions match TRBD1. The CDR3 extends over 15 amino acids. In germline, CDR1 is LGHNA, CDR2 YNFKEQ. Trimming took 3 bases from V and 7 from J; bases not matched to a gene: 8. CDR3 region: CASSQAGTGEGTQYF. CDR3 coding DNA: TGTGCCAGCAGCCAGGCCGGGACAGGGGAAGGGACCCAGTACTTC.

The chain links TRBV11-2 to TRBJ1-1, with TRBD1 as a possible D gene (5 bases). From germline, CDR1 is SGHAT and CDR2 FQNNGV. V shed 0 bases and J shed 1 base, with 9 bases lying between them. The CDR3 totals 15 residues. For the CDR3, the DNA is TGTGCCAGCAGCTTAGAACCAGGGCGGAACACTGAAGCTTTCTTT. Protein: CASSLEPGRNTEAFF. The whole variable domain, remainder taken from reference TRBV11-2 and TRBJ1-1, is EAGVAQSPRYKIIEKRQSVAFWCNPISGHATLYWYQQILGQGPKLLIQFQNNGVVDDSQLPKDRFSAERLKGVDSTLKIQPAKLEDSAVYLCASSLEPGRNTEAFFGQGTRLTVV.

The gene calls are TRBV5-1 and TRBJ1-3, with 7 bases matching TRBD1. The CDR3 is made up of 13 amino acids. J was trimmed by 3 bases and V by 4 bases; bases with no gene match: 1. Looked up from germline, CDR1 is SGHRS and CDR2 is YFSETQ. CDR3 sequence reads: CASSDRVGNTIYF. DNA for the CDR3: TGCGCCAGCAGCGACAGGGTTGGAAACACCATATATTTT.

The chain combines TRBV29-1 with TRBJ1-5; 7 positions match TRBD1. V lost 6 bases to trimming and J lost 6 bases; unmatched junction nucleotides: 11. There are 14 residues in the CDR3. Germline V gene lookup returns CDR1 SQVTM and CDR2 ANQGSEA. CDR3 loop: CSVGDREFGQPQHF. CDR3 bases: TGCAGCGTCGGAGACAGGGAGTTCGGTCAGCCCCAGCATTTT. Full variable domain (outside the CDR3, taken from reference TRBV29-1 and TRBJ1-5): SAVISQKPSRDICQRGTSLTIQCQVDSQVTMMFWYRQQPGQSLTLIATANQGSEATYESGFVIDKFPISRPNLTFSTLTVSNMSPEDSSIYLCSVGDREFGQPQHFGDGTRLSIL.

The V gene is TRBV7-9, the J gene TRBJ2-7; 7 nucleotides match TRBD2. CDR1 SEHNR and CDR2 FQNEAQ come from the germline V gene (reference sequence). The CDR3 is 17 amino acids. V lost 7 bases and J lost 4; bases outside the gene matches: 19. The CDR3 region has the DNA TGTGCCAGCACCACCACGTCCCGGGACTACGGACCATACGAGCAGTACTTC. Its translation is CASTTTSRDYGPYEQYF.